This T cell receptor beta chain was captured by sequencing in a study of metastatic and nonmetastatic thyroid tumors. The wider study: Thyroid patients, malignant and benign, had repertoires compared across blood and tumor or nodule tissue.

Looked up from germline, CDR1 is LNHDA and CDR2 is SQIVND (reference sequence). This CDR3 contains 14 residues. Trimming took off 1 base at V and 12 bases at J, with 16 bases between the two ends. Each patient went into thyroid surgery without having received any treatment. With MiXCR, TCRdb called clones anew from the PCR reads. The table lists approximately 5,800 clones, 25% to 35% of them singletons. This TCR came from a female donor with papillary thyroid cancer or a benign thyroid nodule (not recorded which). Some clones in this sample may be carry-over from other donors' samples. Sequencing used adjacent normal tissue. The gene calls are TRBV19 and TRBJ2-1; unclear D gene. The DNA for the CDR3 is TGTGCCAGTAGTATAGGAAGCAGATCGATTGGGCAGTTCTTC. It codes for CASSIGSRSIGQFF.